The T cell receptor (beta chain) described here comes from a study of OX40 agonist ivuxolimab in advanced cancers. Study-level information: Each patient was given ivuxolimab into a vein every 2 weeks, at 0.01 to 10 mg/kg. Age averaged around 59 years (range about 20 to 80), and 70% to 85% were male.

Regarding this clone: Its antigen is unidentified.

From germline, CDR1 is SGHVS and CDR2 FQNEAQ. The CDR3 covers 15 residues. Trimming removed 3 bases from V and 0 bases from J, with 9 bases in between. Study-level results: Antigen specificity remained undetermined for the expanded peripheral T cells.

Here immunoSEQ multiplex PCR was the method, and the copy in TCRdb shows in-frame clones only, minus some. The sample comprises tens of thousands of clones, 91% of which are singletons, and more than 5.5% rests with the top ten. The V and J genes are TRBV7-8 and TRBJ2-1; a possible D gene is TRBD2 (6 bases). Source: CD4+ or CD8+ T cells sorted from blood, taken in a trial of the OX40 agonist ivuxolimab. The TCR comes from an adult with an advanced solid tumor such as melanoma, head and neck, liver or kidney cancer. The CDR3 loop reads CASSFLASSYNEQFF. In DNA, the CDR3 is TGTGCCAGCAGCTTCCTAGCGAGCTCCTACAATGAGCAGTTCTTC.